The clone carrying this T cell receptor beta chain appeared many times. Antigen specificity is unknown. The sample's time point: sample taken at primary tumor resection. The CDR3 has 15 amino acids. V lost 0 bases to trimming and J lost 4 bases; unmatched junction nucleotides: 5. Germline CDR1 and CDR2: SGHRS and YFSETQ. TCRdb processed the 5' RACE reads anew with MiXCR; each CDR3 protein has one entry. The data contain around 95,000 distinct CDR3 sequences, 4% to 4.5% of them singletons. The data originate from a study of spatial heterogeneity in lung cancer. Study-wide results and caveats: Expanded intratumoral alpha and beta TCR counts tracked tumor mutation counts.

The input for sequencing was lung tumor tissue, taken at surgery. This TCR was recovered from a male donor with early-stage non-small cell lung cancer. The chain carries TRBV5-1 and TRBJ2-3; 7 positions agree with TRBD2. The CDR3 is CASSLVREAADTQYF. CDR3 in DNA: TGCGCCAGCAGCTTGGTTCGGGAGGCGGCAGATACGCAGTATTTT. Looking up the rest from reference TRBV5-1 and TRBJ2-3 gives the full variable domain: KAGVTQTPRYLIKTRGQQVTLSCSPISGHRSVSWYQQTPGQGLQFLFEYFSETQRNKGNFPGRFSGRQFSNSRSEMNVSTLELGDSALYLCASSLVREAADTQYFGPGTRLTVL.